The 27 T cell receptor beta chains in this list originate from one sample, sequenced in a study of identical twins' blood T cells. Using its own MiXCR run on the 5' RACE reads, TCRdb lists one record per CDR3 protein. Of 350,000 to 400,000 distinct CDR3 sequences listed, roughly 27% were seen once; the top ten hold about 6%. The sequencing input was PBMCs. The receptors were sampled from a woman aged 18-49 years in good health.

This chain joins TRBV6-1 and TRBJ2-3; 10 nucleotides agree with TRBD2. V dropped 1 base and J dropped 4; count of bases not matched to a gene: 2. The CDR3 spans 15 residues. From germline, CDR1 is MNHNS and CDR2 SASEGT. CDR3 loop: CASSEEAGGPDTQYF. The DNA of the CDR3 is TGTGCCAGCAGTGAAGAAGCGGGAGGGCCAGATACGCAGTATTTT.

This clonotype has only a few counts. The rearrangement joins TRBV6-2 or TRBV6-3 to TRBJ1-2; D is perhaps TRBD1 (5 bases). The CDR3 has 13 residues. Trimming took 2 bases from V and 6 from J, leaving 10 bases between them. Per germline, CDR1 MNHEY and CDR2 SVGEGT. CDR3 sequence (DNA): TGTGCCAGCAGTTACCTCCGGGGCCATGGCTACACCTTC. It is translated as CASSYLRGHGYTF.

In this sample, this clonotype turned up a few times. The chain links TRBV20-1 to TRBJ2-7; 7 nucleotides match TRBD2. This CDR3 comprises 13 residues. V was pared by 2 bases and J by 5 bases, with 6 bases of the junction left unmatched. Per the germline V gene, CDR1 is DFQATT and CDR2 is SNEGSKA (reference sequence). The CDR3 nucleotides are TGCAGTGCTAGAAAGACTAGCAGGGACGAGCAGTACTTC. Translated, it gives CSARKTSRDEQYF.

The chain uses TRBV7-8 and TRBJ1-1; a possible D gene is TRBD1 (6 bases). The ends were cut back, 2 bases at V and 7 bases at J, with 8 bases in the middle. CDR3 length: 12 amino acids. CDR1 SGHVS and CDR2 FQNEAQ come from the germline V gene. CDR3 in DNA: TGTGCCAGCAGCTTAACAGGGATTGAAGCTTTCTTT. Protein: CASSLTGIEAFF.

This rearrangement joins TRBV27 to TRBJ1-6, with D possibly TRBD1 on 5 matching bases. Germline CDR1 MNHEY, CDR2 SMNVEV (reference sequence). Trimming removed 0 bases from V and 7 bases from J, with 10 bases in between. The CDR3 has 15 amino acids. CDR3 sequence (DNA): TGTGCCAGCAGTTTATCGGGGGTGGGGAATTCACCCCTCCACTTT. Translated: CASSLSGVGNSPLHF.

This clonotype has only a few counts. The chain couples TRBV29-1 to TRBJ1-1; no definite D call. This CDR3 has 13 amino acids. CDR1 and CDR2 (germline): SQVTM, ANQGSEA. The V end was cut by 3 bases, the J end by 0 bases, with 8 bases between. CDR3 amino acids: CSVEPGMNTEAFF. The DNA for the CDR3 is TGCAGCGTTGAGCCCGGAATGAACACTGAAGCTTTCTTT.

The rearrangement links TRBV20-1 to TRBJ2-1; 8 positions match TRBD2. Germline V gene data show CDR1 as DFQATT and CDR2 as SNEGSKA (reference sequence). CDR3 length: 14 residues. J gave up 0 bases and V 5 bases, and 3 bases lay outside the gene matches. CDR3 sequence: CSAQRESSYNEQFF. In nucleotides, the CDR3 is TGCAGTGCTCAGCGGGAGAGCTCCTACAATGAGCAGTTCTTC.

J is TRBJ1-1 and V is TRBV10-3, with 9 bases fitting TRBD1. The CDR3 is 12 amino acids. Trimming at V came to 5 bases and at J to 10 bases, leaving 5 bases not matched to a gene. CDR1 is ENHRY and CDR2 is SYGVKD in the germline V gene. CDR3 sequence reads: CAISPGTGRAFF. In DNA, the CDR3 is TGTGCCATCAGTCCCGGGACAGGGAGAGCTTTCTTT.

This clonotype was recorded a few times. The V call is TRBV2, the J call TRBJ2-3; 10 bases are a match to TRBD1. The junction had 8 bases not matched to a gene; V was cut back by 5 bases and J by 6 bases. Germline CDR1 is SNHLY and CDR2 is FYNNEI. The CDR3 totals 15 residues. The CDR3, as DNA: TGTGCCAGCAGTCTGACAGGGGGCGTTGGGGATACGCAGTATTTT. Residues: CASSLTGGVGDTQYF.

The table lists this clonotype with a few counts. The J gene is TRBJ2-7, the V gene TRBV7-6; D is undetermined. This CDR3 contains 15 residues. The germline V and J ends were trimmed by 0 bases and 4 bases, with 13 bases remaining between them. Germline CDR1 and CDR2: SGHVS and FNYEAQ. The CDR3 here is CASSLASESRYEQYF. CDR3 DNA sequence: TGTGCCAGCAGCTTAGCGTCGGAGAGCAGATACGAGCAGTACTTC.

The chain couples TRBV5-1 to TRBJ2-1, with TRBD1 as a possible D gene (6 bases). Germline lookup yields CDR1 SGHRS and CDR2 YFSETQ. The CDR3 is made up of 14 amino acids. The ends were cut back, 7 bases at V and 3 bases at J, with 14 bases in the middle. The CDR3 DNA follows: TGCGCCAGCTCCAAAGGACAGAACTACAATGAGCAGTTCTTC. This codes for CASSKGQNYNEQFF. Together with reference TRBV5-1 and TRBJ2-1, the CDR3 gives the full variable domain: KAGVTQTPRYLIKTRGQQVTLSCSPISGHRSVSWYQQTPGQGLQFLFEYFSETQRNKGNFPGRFSGRQFSNSRSEMNVSTLELGDSALYLCASSKGQNYNEQFFGPGTRLTVL.

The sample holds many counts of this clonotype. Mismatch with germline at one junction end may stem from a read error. This CDR3 is CSAETGAGFREAFF. Written as DNA, the CDR3 is TGCAGCGCTGAAACGGGGGCTGGTTTTCGTGAAGCTTTCTTT. The chain joins TRBV29-1 to TRBJ1-1; tentative D call: TRBD1 (6 bases). The CDR3 extends over 14 amino acids. The V gene's germline CDR1 is SQVTM and CDR2 ANQGSEA.

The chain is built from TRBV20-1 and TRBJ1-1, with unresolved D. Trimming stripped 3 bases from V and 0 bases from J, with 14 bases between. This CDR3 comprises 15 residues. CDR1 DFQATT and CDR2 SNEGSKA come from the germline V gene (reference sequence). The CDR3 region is CSARDADGMNTEAFF. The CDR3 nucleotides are TGCAGTGCTAGGGACGCGGACGGCATGAACACTGAAGCTTTCTTT.

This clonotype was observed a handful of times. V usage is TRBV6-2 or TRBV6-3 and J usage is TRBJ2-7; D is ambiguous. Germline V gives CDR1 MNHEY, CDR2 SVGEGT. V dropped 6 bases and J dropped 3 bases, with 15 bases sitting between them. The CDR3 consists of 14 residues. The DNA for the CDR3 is TGTGCCAGCAGCCCCGGTGGTGGAGACTACGAGCAGTACTTC. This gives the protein CASSPGGGDYEQYF.

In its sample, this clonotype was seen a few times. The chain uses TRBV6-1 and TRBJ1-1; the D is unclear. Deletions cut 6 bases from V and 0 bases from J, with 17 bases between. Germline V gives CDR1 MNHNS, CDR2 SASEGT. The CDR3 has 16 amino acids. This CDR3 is CASRRALRRMNTEAFF. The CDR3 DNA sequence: TGTGCCAGCAGGCGGGCCCTCCGGCGTATGAACACTGAAGCTTTCTTT.

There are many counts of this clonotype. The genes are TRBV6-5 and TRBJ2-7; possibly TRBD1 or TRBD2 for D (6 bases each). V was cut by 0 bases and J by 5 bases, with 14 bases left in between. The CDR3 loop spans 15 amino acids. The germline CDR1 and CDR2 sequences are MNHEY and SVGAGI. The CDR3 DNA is TGTGCCAGCAGTTACTCCCGATTGGGGGGCAACGAGCAGTACTTC. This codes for CASSYSRLGGNEQYF.

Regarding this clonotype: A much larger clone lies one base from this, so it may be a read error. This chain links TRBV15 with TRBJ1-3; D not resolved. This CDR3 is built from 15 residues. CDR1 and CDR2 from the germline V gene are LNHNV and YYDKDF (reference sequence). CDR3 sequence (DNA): TGTGCCACCAGCAGAGATCACATCTCTGGAAACACCACATATTTT. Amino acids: CATSRDHISGNTTYF.

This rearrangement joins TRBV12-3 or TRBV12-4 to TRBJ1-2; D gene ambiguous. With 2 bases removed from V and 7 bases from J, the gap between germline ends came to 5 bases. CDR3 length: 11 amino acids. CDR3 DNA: TGTGCCAGCAGTTTATCCGTTGGCTACACCTTC. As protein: CASSLSVGYTF.

The CDR3 loop reads CASSQDLRNYGYTF. The CDR3 coding sequence is TGTGCCAGCAGCCAAGATCTCCGAAACTATGGCTACACCTTC. The chain links TRBV14 to TRBJ1-2; D unclear. This CDR3 spans 14 amino acids. The V gene lost 0 bases and the J gene lost 2 bases, with 7 bases spanning the gap. The V gene's germline CDR1 is SGHDN and CDR2 FVKESK. Full variable domain (remainder filled in from reference TRBV14 and TRBJ1-2): EAGVTQFPSHSVIEKGQTVTLRCDPISGHDNLYWYRRVMGKEIKFLLHFVKESKQDESGMPNNRFLAERTGGTYSTLKVQPAELEDSGVYFCASSQDLRNYGYTFGSGTRLTVV.

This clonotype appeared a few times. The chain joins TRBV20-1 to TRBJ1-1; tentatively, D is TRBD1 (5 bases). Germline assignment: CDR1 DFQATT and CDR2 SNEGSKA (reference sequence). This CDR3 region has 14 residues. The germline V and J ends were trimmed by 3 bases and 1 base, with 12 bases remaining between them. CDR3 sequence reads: CSARGRASNTEAFF. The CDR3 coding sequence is TGCAGTGCTAGGGGACGGGCTTCGAACACTGAAGCTTTCTTT.

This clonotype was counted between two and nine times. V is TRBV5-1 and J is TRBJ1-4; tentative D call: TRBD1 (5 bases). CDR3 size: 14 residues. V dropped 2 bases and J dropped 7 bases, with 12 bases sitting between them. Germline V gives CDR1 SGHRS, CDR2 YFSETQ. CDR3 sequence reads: CASSFETGTEKLFF. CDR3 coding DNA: TGCGCCAGCAGCTTTGAGACCGGGACTGAAAAACTGTTTTTT.

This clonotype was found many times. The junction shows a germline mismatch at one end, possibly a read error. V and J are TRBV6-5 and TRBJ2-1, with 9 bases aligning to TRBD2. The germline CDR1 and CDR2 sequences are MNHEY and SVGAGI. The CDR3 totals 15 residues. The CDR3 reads CASSYVLAGDNGQFF. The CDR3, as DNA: TGTGCCAGCAGTTATGTATTAGCGGGGGACAATGGGCAGTTCTTC.

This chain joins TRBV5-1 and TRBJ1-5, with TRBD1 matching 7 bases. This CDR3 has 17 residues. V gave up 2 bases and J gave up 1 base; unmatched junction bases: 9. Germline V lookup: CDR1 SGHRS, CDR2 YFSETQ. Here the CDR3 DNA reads TGCGCCAGCAGCTTCCTGATTCAGGGGGACAGCAATCAGCCCCAGCATTTT. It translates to CASSFLIQGDSNQPQHF.

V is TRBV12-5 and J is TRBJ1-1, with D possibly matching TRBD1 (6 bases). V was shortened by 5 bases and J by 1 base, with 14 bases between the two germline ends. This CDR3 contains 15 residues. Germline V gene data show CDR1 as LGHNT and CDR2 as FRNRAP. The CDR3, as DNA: TGTGCTAGTGGTACTCACAGGGATCGGAACACTGAAGCTTTCTTT. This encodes CASGTHRDRNTEAFF.

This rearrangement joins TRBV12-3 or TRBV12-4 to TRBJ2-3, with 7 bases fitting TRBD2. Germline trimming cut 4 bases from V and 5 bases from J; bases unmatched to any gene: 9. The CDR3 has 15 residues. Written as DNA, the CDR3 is TGTGCCAGCAGTTCAACACTAGCGTTGGTAGATACGCAGTATTTT. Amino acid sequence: CASSSTLALVDTQYF.

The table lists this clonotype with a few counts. The CDR3: CASSYSPSGGALNEQFF. The CDR3 bases are TGTGCCAGCAGTTACTCCCCTAGCGGGGGGGCCTTGAATGAGCAGTTCTTC. The V and J genes are TRBV6-9 and TRBJ2-1; 12 bases are a match to TRBD2. The trim removed 3 bases at V and 7 bases at J, leaving 10 bases unmatched. The CDR3 is 17 residues long. The germline V gene encodes CDR1 MNHGY and CDR2 SVAAGI.

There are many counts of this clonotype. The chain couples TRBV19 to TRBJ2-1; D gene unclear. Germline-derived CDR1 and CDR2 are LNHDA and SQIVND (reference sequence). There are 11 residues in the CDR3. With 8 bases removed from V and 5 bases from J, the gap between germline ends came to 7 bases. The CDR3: CASLHNNEQFF. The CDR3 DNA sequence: TGTGCCAGTCTTCATAACAATGAGCAGTTCTTC.